This note documents a single T cell receptor (beta chain) sequence. The sample originates from a study of blood T cell repertoires in COVID-19. Libraries were prepared by immunoSEQ multiplex PCR; TCRdb keeps only in-frame clonotypes and omits some of them. The repertoire holds hundreds of thousands of clones, approximately 86% seen once, with roughly 1.7% in the top ten. The CDR3 has 13 amino acids. Per germline, CDR1 SGHNT and CDR2 YENEEA. Trimming left V 5 bases short and J 4 bases short, with 9 bases between. Material: PBMCs or T cells enriched from blood (not recorded which). This receptor was identified in a woman aged 50 to 65 who had recovered from COVID-19. This sequence joins TRBV11-3 and TRBJ2-1; TRBD1 is a possible D gene (5 bases). The DNA of the CDR3 is TGTGCCAGCAGCCCTGACAGATACAATGAGCAGTTCTTC. Amino acids: CASSPDRYNEQFF.